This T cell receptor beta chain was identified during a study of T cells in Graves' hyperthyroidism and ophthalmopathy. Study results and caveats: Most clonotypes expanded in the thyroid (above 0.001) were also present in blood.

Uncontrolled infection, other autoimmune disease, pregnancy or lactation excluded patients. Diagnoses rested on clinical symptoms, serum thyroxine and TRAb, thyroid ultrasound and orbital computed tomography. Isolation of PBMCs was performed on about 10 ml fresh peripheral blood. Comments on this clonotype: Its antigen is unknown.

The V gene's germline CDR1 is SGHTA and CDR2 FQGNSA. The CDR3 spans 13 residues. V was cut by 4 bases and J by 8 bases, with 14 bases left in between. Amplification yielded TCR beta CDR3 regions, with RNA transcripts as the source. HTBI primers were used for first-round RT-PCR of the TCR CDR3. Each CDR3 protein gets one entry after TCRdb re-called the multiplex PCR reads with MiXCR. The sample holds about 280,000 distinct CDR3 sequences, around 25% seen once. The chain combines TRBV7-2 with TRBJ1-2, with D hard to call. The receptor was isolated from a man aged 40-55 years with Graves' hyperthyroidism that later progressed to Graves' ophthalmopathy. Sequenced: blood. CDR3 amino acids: CASSSTRDEGYTF. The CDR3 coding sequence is TGTGCCAGCAGCTCCACCAGAGACGAGGGCTACACCTTC.